This T cell receptor (beta chain) was identified during a study of OX40 agonist ivuxolimab in advanced cancers. Study overall: Therapy given before enrollment (anti-PD-1, anti-PD-L1 or anti-CTLA-4) was allowed, and around 40% had some.

Remarks on this clone: Antigen unknown.

Points from the study as a whole: No antigen was identified for the clonally expanded peripheral T cells. Low normalized T-cell clonal expansion was additionally recorded for some nonresponders.

Germline CDR1 MDHEN, CDR2 SYDVKM. The length of the CDR3 is 14 residues. The V and J ends lost 3 bases and 9 bases respectively, with 18 bases between them. Profiling relied on immunoSEQ multiplex PCR, and the TCRdb table lists in-frame clones only, not all of them. The repertoire holds some 44,000 clones, 80% seen once, with 8% to 13% in the top ten. The receptor comes from an adult with an advanced solid tumor such as melanoma, head and neck, liver or kidney cancer. The chain joins TRBV28 to TRBJ2-7; D possibly uses TRBD1 or TRBD2 (5 bases each). Sequences were derived from CD4+ or CD8+ T cells sorted from blood, sampled in a trial of the OX40 agonist ivuxolimab. The CDR3 region has the DNA TGTGCCAGCAGTTTGCCGGGACGGAGTTCTGGGCAGTACTTC. Protein: CASSLPGRSSGQYF.